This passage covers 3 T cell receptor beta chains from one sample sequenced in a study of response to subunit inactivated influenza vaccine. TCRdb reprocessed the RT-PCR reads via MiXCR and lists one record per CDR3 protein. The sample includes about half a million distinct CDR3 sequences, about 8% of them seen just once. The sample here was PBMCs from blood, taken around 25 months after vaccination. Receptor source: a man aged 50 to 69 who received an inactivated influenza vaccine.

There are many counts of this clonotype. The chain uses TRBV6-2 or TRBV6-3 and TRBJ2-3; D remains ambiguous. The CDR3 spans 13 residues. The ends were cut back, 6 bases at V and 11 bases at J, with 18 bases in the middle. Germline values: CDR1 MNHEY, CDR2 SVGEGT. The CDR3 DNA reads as TGTGCCAGCAGCTGGAGACTGGCGAGAGGGCAGTATTTT. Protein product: CASSWRLARGQYF.

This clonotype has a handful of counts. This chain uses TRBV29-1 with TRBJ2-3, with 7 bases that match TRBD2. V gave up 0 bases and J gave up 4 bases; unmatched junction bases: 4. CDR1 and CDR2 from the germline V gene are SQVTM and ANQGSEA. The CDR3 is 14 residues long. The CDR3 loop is CSVEDPRGADTQYF. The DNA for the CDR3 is TGCAGCGTTGAAGACCCTCGGGGGGCAGATACGCAGTATTTT.

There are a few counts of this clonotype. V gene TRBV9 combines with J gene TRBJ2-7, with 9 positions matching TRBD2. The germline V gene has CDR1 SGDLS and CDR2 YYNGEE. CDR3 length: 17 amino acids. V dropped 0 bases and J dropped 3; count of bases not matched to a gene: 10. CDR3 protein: CASSVGIGSSGIYEQYF. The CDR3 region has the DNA TGTGCCAGCAGCGTAGGAATAGGTTCTAGCGGGATCTACGAGCAGTACTTC. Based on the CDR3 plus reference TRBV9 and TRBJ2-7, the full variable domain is DSGVTQTPKHLITATGQRVTLRCSPRSGDLSVYWYQQSLDQGLQFLIQYYNGEERAKGNILERFSAQQFPDLHSELNLSSLELGDSALYFCASSVGIGSSGIYEQYFGPGTRLTVT.